This T cell receptor (beta chain) was retrieved from a study of blood T cell repertoires in COVID-19. Study information: Whether acute or convalescent, the COVID-19 samples came from the United States, Italy and Spain. PBMCs, B-cell-depleted T cells, or T cells provided the cDNA or gDNA that made up the material.

The CDR3 extends over 15 amino acids. Germline loops: CDR1 KGHSH, CDR2 LQKENI. The ends were cut back, 3 bases at V and 2 bases at J, with 14 bases in the middle. Methods used by the authors: Reference gene primer amplification yielded estimated nucleated cell counts. Libraries were prepared by immunoSEQ multiplex PCR; TCRdb keeps only in-frame clonotypes and omits some of them. The DNA gave D and trimming, while V, J and clone size come from that table. The repertoire has about 300,000 clones, around four fifths of them found once; the top ten carry 0.95% to 1.5%. J is TRBJ2-7 and V is TRBV18; D possibly corresponds to TRBD1 (6 bases). Sequenced input: peripheral blood. This receptor was identified in a woman between 45 and 65 years old with acute or convalescent COVID-19. This chain's CDR3 is CASSPQGTHTYEQYV. Written as DNA, the CDR3 is TGTGCCAGCTCACCTCAGGGGACGCATACCTACGAGCAGTACGTC.